These 13 T cell receptor beta chains came from one sample sequenced in a study of STAT5B mutations in CD4+ large granular lymphocyte leukemia. Profiled with immunoSEQ multiplex PCR; TCRdb holds only in-frame clones, not every one. This table has approximately 32,000 clones, approximately 70% appearing once. The sequencing sample was made of CD4+ T cells from blood buffy coats. Receptors originate from a human donor in good health.

CDR3: CASSYSGTGLYEQYF. The CDR3 nucleotides read TGTGCCAGCAGTTACTCCGGGACAGGACTATACGAGCAGTACTTC. The rearrangement joins TRBV6-5 to TRBJ2-7; 8 positions match TRBD1. This CDR3 contains 15 residues. Losses at the gene ends were 0 bases for V and 4 bases for J; bases not matched to a gene: 5. Germline V gives CDR1 MNHEY, CDR2 SVGAGI.

V gene TRBV9 combines with J gene TRBJ2-3, with TRBD2 as a possible D gene (7 bases). The CDR3 contains 15 residues. Deletions cut 0 bases from V and 4 bases from J, with 12 bases between. Per germline, CDR1 SGDLS and CDR2 YYNGEE. The CDR3 here is CASSVVGGAPDTQYF. In DNA, the CDR3 is TGTGCCAGCAGCGTAGTTGGGGGGGCCCCAGATACGCAGTATTTT. Filled out from reference TRBV9 and TRBJ2-3, the complete variable domain reads DSGVTQTPKHLITATGQRVTLRCSPRSGDLSVYWYQQSLDQGLQFLIQYYNGEERAKGNILERFSAQQFPDLHSELNLSSLELGDSALYFCASSVVGGAPDTQYFGPGTRLTVL.

This clone has a handful of counts. The CDR3 bases are TGCGCCAGCAGCCAACAGGGATTACGGCAGCCCCAGCATTTT. Protein sequence: CASSQQGLRQPQHF. The V gene is TRBV4-1, the J gene TRBJ1-5; maybe TRBD1 (5 bases). The CDR3 totals 14 residues. The germline V gene has CDR1 MGHRA and CDR2 YSYEKL. V lost 2 bases and J lost 7, with 12 bases in between.

J is TRBJ1-2 and V is TRBV19; no firm D call. Per germline, CDR1 LNHDA and CDR2 SQIVND (reference sequence). Trimming took off 2 bases at V and 2 bases at J, with 9 bases between the two ends. This CDR3 has 14 residues. The CDR3 is CASSIIGRNYGYTF. The CDR3 bases are TGTGCCAGTAGTATAATTGGGCGGAACTATGGCTACACCTTC.

The rearrangement joins TRBV4-3 to TRBJ1-5, with D tentatively TRBD1 (5 bases). CDR3 length equals 13 residues. Per germline, CDR1 LGHNA and CDR2 YSLEER. Trimming removed 5 bases at V and 3 bases at J, with 8 bases between. The CDR3 protein is CASSAGPNQPQHF. The CDR3 coding sequence is TGCGCCAGCAGCGCAGGGCCCAATCAGCCCCAGCATTTT.

The chain employs TRBV6-5 and TRBJ1-2; D not certain. The germline V gene encodes CDR1 MNHEY and CDR2 SVGAGI. The CDR3 covers 13 residues. V lost 5 bases and J 0 bases, leaving 7 bases between the germline ends. The CDR3 here is CASSRPANYGYTF. The CDR3 DNA reads TGTGCCAGCAGTAGGCCGGCTAACTATGGCTACACCTTC.

This clone was seen just once. This chain connects TRBV9 to TRBJ1-2; no definite D call. Trimming took off 0 bases at V and 2 bases at J, with 8 bases between the two ends. This CDR3 comprises 14 residues. Looked up from germline, CDR1 is SGDLS and CDR2 is YYNGEE. CDR3 DNA sequence: TGTGCCAGCAGCGTAGGTGGGCAGAACTATGGCTACACCTTC. Protein sequence: CASSVGGQNYGYTF.

The chain recombines TRBV7-6 with TRBJ2-7; D may be TRBD2 (8 bases). The V gene's germline CDR1 is SGHVS and CDR2 FNYEAQ. Trimming took 5 bases from V and 4 from J, leaving 18 bases between them. The CDR3 contains 15 residues. CDR3 sequence (DNA): TGTGCCAGCAGCCGGGGGGGGGACAGAAGTTACGAGCAGTACTTC. This codes for CASSRGGDRSYEQYF.

This clone showed up just once. This rearrangement joins TRBV19 to TRBJ2-4; 11 positions match TRBD2. The CDR3 spans 16 residues. J was trimmed by 5 bases and V by 4 bases; bases with no gene match: 7. Looked up from germline, CDR1 is LNHDA and CDR2 is SQIVND (reference sequence). CDR3 nucleotide sequence: TGTGCCAGTAGTAGAGCGACTAGCGGGGTGGAAAACATTCAGTACTTC. This translates into CASSRATSGVENIQYF.

This sequence joins TRBV30 and TRBJ1-2; D is ambiguous. Germline loops: CDR1 GTSNPN, CDR2 SVGIG (reference sequence). The CDR3 has 12 amino acids. The ends were cut back, 0 bases at V and 4 bases at J, with 6 bases in the middle. The CDR3 DNA reads as TGTGCCTGGAGTGTGTCTGGCTATGGCTACACCTTC. It is translated as CAWSVSGYGYTF.

This clone was detected a few times. J is TRBJ1-5 and V is TRBV18; 7 nucleotides align to TRBD1. Germline V gives CDR1 KGHSH, CDR2 LQKENI. V shed 6 bases, J shed 1 base, and the junction held 3 bases outside the gene matches. The length of the CDR3 is 14 residues. CDR3 DNA: TGTGCCAGCTCCCTGGGACAGAGCAATCAGCCCCAGCATTTT. Translation: CASSLGQSNQPQHF.

This rearrangement joins TRBV18 to TRBJ1-6, with D tentatively TRBD1 (6 bases). The CDR3 contains 18 residues. Germline V CDR1 and CDR2: KGHSH, LQKENI. V gave up 6 bases and J gave up 0 bases, with 18 bases separating them. The CDR3 loop reads CASSLQGSDRSYNSPLHF. The DNA of the CDR3 is TGTGCCAGCTCTCTACAGGGAAGTGATCGCTCCTATAATTCACCCCTCCACTTT.

The chain couples TRBV7-2 to TRBJ2-5; 13 bases agree with TRBD2. Germline V lookup: CDR1 SGHTA, CDR2 FQGNSA. The CDR3 runs 15 residues. With 6 bases clipped from V and 6 bases from J, the junction kept 7 bases outside the gene matches. CDR3 sequence reads: CASSSLLAGGQTQYF. The CDR3 DNA sequence: TGTGCCAGCAGTTCCCTACTAGCGGGGGGGCAGACCCAGTACTTC.